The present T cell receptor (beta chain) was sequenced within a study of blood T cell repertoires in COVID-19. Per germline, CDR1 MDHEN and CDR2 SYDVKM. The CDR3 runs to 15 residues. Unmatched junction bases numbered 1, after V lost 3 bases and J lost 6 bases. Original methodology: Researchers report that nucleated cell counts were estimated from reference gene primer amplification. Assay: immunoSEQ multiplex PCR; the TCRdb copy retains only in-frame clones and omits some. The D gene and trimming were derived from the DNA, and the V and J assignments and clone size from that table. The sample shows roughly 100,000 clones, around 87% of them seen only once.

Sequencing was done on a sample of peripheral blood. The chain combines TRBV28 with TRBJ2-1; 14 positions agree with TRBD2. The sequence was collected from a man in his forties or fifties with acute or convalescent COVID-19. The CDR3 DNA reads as TGTGCCAGCAGTTTGACTAGCGGGAGGGCCAATGAGCAGTTCTTC. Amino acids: CASSLTSGRANEQFF.